This record covers a single TCR beta chain. Its antigen is unidentified. Researchers ran the PCR with 60 Vbeta and 13 Jbeta primers. Repertoires were generated with immunoSEQ multiplex PCR, while TCRdb's copy carries only in-frame clones and drops some. The sample has 200,000 to 250,000 clones, around 80% seen once. The sample belongs to a study of cytomegalovirus exposure and HLA in healthy donors. Overall study results and limits: The study carried out a later analysis of TCR beta sequences. It associated 15,000 to 20,000 of them with specific HLA alleles at a false discovery rate of 0.05. HLA restriction was apparent for most CMV-associated TCR beta chains in a later analysis. A later analysis linked a missense DCLRE1C variant to TCR beta V- and J-gene trimming. Later work found that TCR association rates differed between HLA loci; DRB1 had the most and HLA-C the fewest.

The CDR3 is made up of 13 amino acids. Deletions cut 5 bases from V and 4 bases from J, with 10 bases between. Germline lookup yields CDR1 SEHNR and CDR2 FQNEAQ (reference sequence). The origin of this receptor is a boy aged 2 to 10 in good health and CMV-seronegative. The specimen was PBMCs. This chain connects TRBV7-9 to TRBJ2-3; D is perhaps TRBD2 (5 bases). CDR3 nucleotide sequence: TGTGCCAGCAGCCCCCCCGGGGCAGATACGCAGTATTTT. Translated, it gives CASSPPGADTQYF.